This T cell receptor beta chain was obtained from a study of regulatory T cells in long-lasting Graves disease. Construction of the TCR beta libraries employed iRepertoire HTBI primers in conjunction with Arm-PCR of CDR3 regions. TCRdb ran MiXCR on the multiplex PCR reads and lists one entry per CDR3 protein. This sample has 350,000 to 500,000 distinct CDR3 sequences, with less than 15% found just once. Time point given: newly diagnosed GD, antithyroid drugs for less than 3 months. PBMC RNA was the source of the TCR library. This clonotype appeared many times. The germline CDR1 and CDR2 sequences are KGHSH and LQKENI. The CDR3 runs to 14 residues. Trimming took off 2 bases at V and 7 bases at J, with 13 bases between the two ends. The sample also formed part of further work on T cells in Graves' hyperthyroidism and ophthalmopathy. As that study records: Graves' hyperthyroidism without ophthalmopathy progression within 18 months was termed stable. TCR CDR3 regions were first amplified by RT-PCR with HTBI primers. Expanded thyroid clonotypes (above 0.001) were mostly also found in blood.

The receptor was derived from a woman in her 50s with Graves disease. The sequencing here drew on peripheral blood mononuclear cells (PBMCs), taken at new diagnosis, from a patient treated with antithyroid drugs. The chain links TRBV18 to TRBJ2-3; tentatively, D is TRBD1 (6 bases). The CDR3 DNA reads TGTGCCAGCTCACCATCTGAGACAGGCAATACGCAGTATTTT. This translates into CASSPSETGNTQYF.